This is a list of T cell receptor beta chains from one sample in a study of blood T cell repertoires in COVID-19. Here immunoSEQ multiplex PCR was the method, and the copy in TCRdb shows in-frame clones only, minus some. The table includes 130,000 or so clones, roughly 88% detected once. The source material was peripheral blood. Every receptor here comes from a man between 65 and 85 years old with active COVID-19. The CDR3 runs from the conserved cysteine through the conserved F or W. Each record gives: V gene, clone size, CDR3 length, D gene, J gene, CDR3 protein, CDR3 DNA. A D gene is named only where the DNA matches it firmly. Size tells how often a clone was seen (once, few, many) or the class of an expanded clone, and some rows leave it out.

v_gene: TRBV9; abundance: NA; len: 15; d_gene: NA; j_gene: TRBJ2-1; CDR3aa: CASSVETGVGNEQFF; CDR3nt: TGTGCCAGCAGCGTAGAGACGGGAGTGGGGAATGAGCAGTTCTTC
v_gene: TRBV6-5; abundance: NA; len: 14; d_gene: NA; j_gene: TRBJ2-2; CDR3aa: CASRWRTNTGELFF; CDR3nt: TGTGCCAGCAGGTGGCGGACGAACACCGGGGAGCTGTTTTTT
v_gene: TRBV11-3; abundance: NA; len: 14; d_gene: TRBD2; j_gene: TRBJ2-1; CDR3aa: CASSLREGRNEQFF; CDR3nt: TGTGCCAGCAGCTTGAGGGAGGGCCGAAATGAGCAGTTCTTC
v_gene: TRBV2; abundance: NA; len: 15; d_gene: TRBD1; j_gene: TRBJ2-2; CDR3aa: CASRRQGGSTGELFF; CDR3nt: TGTGCCAGCAGGCGACAGGGGGGATCGACCGGGGAGCTGTTTTTT
v_gene: TRBV10-2; abundance: NA; len: 13; d_gene: TRBD1; j_gene: TRBJ1-1; CDR3aa: CASNRQGNTEAFF; CDR3nt: TGCGCCAGCAATAGACAGGGGAACACTGAAGCTTTCTTT
v_gene: TRBV23-1; abundance: NA; len: 16; d_gene: TRBD1; j_gene: TRBJ2-1; CDR3aa: CASSPTGDPPHSEQFF; CDR3nt: TGCGCCAGCAGTCCTACAGGGGACCCCCCACATAGCGAGCAGTTCTTC
v_gene: TRBV11-2; abundance: NA; len: 15; d_gene: TRBD2; j_gene: TRBJ2-1; CDR3aa: CASSPRTSGINEQFF; CDR3nt: TGTGCCAGCAGCCCGCGGACTAGCGGGATTAATGAGCAGTTCTTC
v_gene: TRBV18; abundance: NA; len: 18; d_gene: NA; j_gene: TRBJ2-2; CDR3aa: CASSPRTRASTGTGELFF; CDR3nt: TGTGCCAGCTCACCACGGACGCGGGCTAGCACGGGCACCGGGGAGCTGTTTTTT
v_gene: TRBV2; abundance: NA; len: 15; d_gene: NA; j_gene: TRBJ2-1; CDR3aa: CASRSPGIYGNEQFF; CDR3nt: TGTGCCAGCAGGTCGCCAGGGATTTATGGCAATGAGCAGTTCTTC
v_gene: TRBV6-5; abundance: NA; len: 10; d_gene: TRBD1; j_gene: TRBJ2-7; CDR3aa: CASIDRVEYF; CDR3nt: TGTGCCAGCATCGACAGGGTTGAGTACTTC
v_gene: TRBV13; abundance: NA; len: 18; d_gene: TRBD1; j_gene: TRBJ1-6; CDR3aa: CASSPPPGQGAGDSPLHF; CDR3nt: TGTGCCAGCAGTCCCCCCCCGGGACAGGGGGCTGGGGATTCACCCCTCCACTTT
v_gene: TRBV27; abundance: NA; len: 17; d_gene: NA; j_gene: TRBJ2-6; CDR3aa: CASSLGLRLGGANVLTF; CDR3nt: TGTGCCAGCAGTTTAGGGCTCCGGCTGGGTGGGGCCAACGTCCTGACTTTC
v_gene: TRBV6-5; abundance: NA; len: 13; d_gene: TRBD1; j_gene: TRBJ2-5; CDR3aa: CASRGQAEETQYF; CDR3nt: TGTGCCAGCAGAGGACAGGCAGAAGAGACCCAGTACTTC
v_gene: TRBV6-2/TRBV6-3; abundance: NA; len: 13; d_gene: TRBD1; j_gene: TRBJ1-2; CDR3aa: CASSRQGSYGYTF; CDR3nt: TGTGCCAGCAGTAGACAGGGAAGCTATGGCTACACCTTC
v_gene: TRBV11-2; abundance: NA; len: 15; d_gene: NA; j_gene: TRBJ1-3; CDR3aa: CASSLAGFSGNTIYF; CDR3nt: TGTGCCAGCAGCTTAGCGGGGTTCTCTGGAAACACCATATATTTT
v_gene: TRBV24-1; abundance: NA; len: 17; d_gene: TRBD1; j_gene: TRBJ2-3; CDR3aa: CATSDGGMGQGANTQYF; CDR3nt: TGTGCCACCAGTGACGGGGGGATGGGACAGGGGGCTAATACGCAGTATTTT
v_gene: TRBV27; abundance: NA; len: 16; d_gene: NA; j_gene: TRBJ1-6; CDR3aa: CASRAAVGSYNSPLHF; CDR3nt: TGTGCCAGCAGGGCCGCAGTTGGTTCCTATAATTCACCCCTCCACTTT
v_gene: TRBV7-6; abundance: once; len: 15; d_gene: TRBD2; j_gene: TRBJ2-1; CDR3aa: CASSSRLAAYNEQFF; CDR3nt: TGTGCCAGCAGCTCCCGACTAGCGGCCTACAATGAGCAGTTCTTC
v_gene: TRBV4-3; abundance: NA; len: 15; d_gene: TRBD2; j_gene: TRBJ2-5; CDR3aa: CASSQDGLAGETQYF; CDR3nt: TGCGCCAGCAGCCAAGACGGACTAGCGGGAGAGACCCAGTACTTC
v_gene: TRBV30; abundance: NA; len: 12; d_gene: NA; j_gene: TRBJ1-1; CDR3aa: CAWGGAVTEAFF; CDR3nt: TGTGCCTGGGGGGGGGCAGTCACTGAAGCTTTCTTT
v_gene: TRBV18; abundance: NA; len: 16; d_gene: TRBD2; j_gene: TRBJ2-7; CDR3aa: CASSPGLAGGRYEQYF; CDR3nt: TGTGCCAGCTCACCCGGACTAGCGGGAGGGCGCTACGAGCAGTACTTC
v_gene: TRBV19; abundance: NA; len: 12; d_gene: NA; j_gene: TRBJ2-1; CDR3aa: CASSDLTNEQFF; CDR3nt: TGTGCCAGTAGTGATTTGACTAATGAGCAGTTCTTC
v_gene: TRBV18; abundance: once; len: 15; d_gene: TRBD2; j_gene: TRBJ2-1; CDR3aa: CASSPGLDPYNEQFF; CDR3nt: TGTGCCAGCTCACCGGGACTAGATCCTTACAATGAGCAGTTCTTC
v_gene: TRBV28; abundance: few; len: 14; d_gene: TRBD1; j_gene: TRBJ1-1; CDR3aa: CASSWTGGDTEAFF; CDR3nt: TGTGCCAGCAGCTGGACAGGGGGGGACACTGAAGCTTTCTTT
v_gene: TRBV7-3; abundance: NA; len: 15; d_gene: TRBD2; j_gene: TRBJ2-1; CDR3aa: CASSLLAGGPNEQFF; CDR3nt: TGTGCCAGCAGCTTATTAGCGGGAGGGCCGAATGAGCAGTTCTTC
v_gene: TRBV28; abundance: NA; len: 14; d_gene: NA; j_gene: TRBJ1-6; CDR3aa: CASTKQGIGSPLHF; CDR3nt: TGTGCCAGCACCAAACAGGGAATCGGCTCACCCCTCCACTTT
v_gene: TRBV30; abundance: NA; len: 12; d_gene: TRBD1; j_gene: TRBJ1-2; CDR3aa: CAWGTGQYGYTF; CDR3nt: TGTGCCTGGGGGACAGGACAGTATGGCTACACCTTC
v_gene: TRBV30; abundance: NA; len: 11; d_gene: NA; j_gene: TRBJ2-1; CDR3aa: CAWSMENEQFF; CDR3nt: TGTGCCTGGAGTATGGAGAATGAGCAGTTCTTC
v_gene: TRBV5-4; abundance: NA; len: 16; d_gene: TRBD2; j_gene: TRBJ2-1; CDR3aa: CASSLGLGEGLGEQFF; CDR3nt: TGTGCCAGCAGCTTGGGGTTGGGGGAGGGCCTAGGAGAGCAGTTCTTC
v_gene: TRBV28; abundance: NA; len: 11; d_gene: NA; j_gene: TRBJ2-7; CDR3aa: CASSEQYEQYF; CDR3nt: TGTGCCAGCAGTGAACAGTACGAGCAGTACTTC
v_gene: TRBV18; abundance: NA; len: 16; d_gene: NA; j_gene: TRBJ2-3; CDR3aa: CASSFAISSSTDTQYF; CDR3nt: TGTGCCAGCTCATTTGCTATCTCTTCTAGCACAGATACGCAGTATTTT
v_gene: TRBV7-9; abundance: few; len: 13; d_gene: NA; j_gene: TRBJ1-3; CDR3aa: CASSFIVGDTIYF; CDR3nt: TGTGCCAGCAGCTTTATCGTAGGGGACACCATATATTTT
v_gene: TRBV6-5; abundance: NA; len: 14; d_gene: NA; j_gene: TRBJ2-7; CDR3aa: CASRSGSRTYEQYF; CDR3nt: TGTGCCAGCAGGTCAGGGTCCCGTACCTACGAGCAGTACTTC
v_gene: TRBV5-1; abundance: NA; len: 14; d_gene: NA; j_gene: TRBJ2-2; CDR3aa: CASKTVSNTGELFF; CDR3nt: TGCGCCAGCAAAACGGTATCGAACACCGGGGAGCTGTTTTTT
v_gene: TRBV27; abundance: NA; len: 15; d_gene: TRBD1; j_gene: TRBJ2-7; CDR3aa: CASSLRQGGTYEQYF; CDR3nt: TGTGCCAGCAGCCTAAGACAGGGGGGGACCTACGAGCAGTACTTC
v_gene: TRBV5-1; abundance: NA; len: 14; d_gene: TRBD1; j_gene: TRBJ2-7; CDR3aa: CASSGGQGVYEQYF; CDR3nt: TGCGCCAGCAGCGGGGGACAGGGGGTTTACGAGCAGTACTTC
v_gene: TRBV5-1; abundance: NA; len: 13; d_gene: TRBD1; j_gene: TRBJ1-2; CDR3aa: CASSLAEGAGYTF; CDR3nt: TGCGCCAGCAGCTTGGCCGAGGGGGCTGGCTACACCTTC
v_gene: TRBV28; abundance: few; len: 16; d_gene: TRBD2; j_gene: TRBJ2-5; CDR3aa: CASSQGLAKGKETQYF; CDR3nt: TGTGCCAGCAGTCAGGGACTAGCGAAGGGGAAAGAGACCCAGTACTTC
v_gene: TRBV7-9; abundance: NA; len: 16; d_gene: TRBD2; j_gene: TRBJ2-1; CDR3aa: CASSLVGREGRNEQFF; CDR3nt: TGTGCCAGCAGCTTAGTGGGGAGGGAGGGCCGGAATGAGCAGTTCTTC
v_gene: TRBV27; abundance: once; len: 15; d_gene: NA; j_gene: TRBJ2-2; CDR3aa: CASSSPSVNTGELFF; CDR3nt: TGTGCCAGCAGTTCCCCCTCAGTGAACACCGGGGAGCTGTTTTTT
v_gene: TRBV6-5; abundance: NA; len: 15; d_gene: TRBD2; j_gene: TRBJ2-7; CDR3aa: CASSTPRGRVNEQYF; CDR3nt: TGTGCCAGCAGTACCCCTCGCGGGAGAGTAAACGAGCAGTACTTC
v_gene: TRBV28; abundance: NA; len: 13; d_gene: NA; j_gene: TRBJ2-7; CDR3aa: CASSLSPSYEQYF; CDR3nt: TGTGCCAGCAGTTTATCTCCCTCCTACGAGCAGTACTTC
v_gene: TRBV3-1/TRBV3-2; abundance: NA; len: 16; d_gene: NA; j_gene: TRBJ1-1; CDR3aa: CASSQRVISPNTEAFF; CDR3nt: TGTGCCAGCAGCCAACGCGTAATAAGCCCGAACACTGAAGCTTTCTTT
v_gene: TRBV7-2; abundance: NA; len: 13; d_gene: NA; j_gene: TRBJ1-1; CDR3aa: CASSLRQNTEAFF; CDR3nt: TGTGCCAGCAGCTTACGACAGAACACTGAAGCTTTCTTT